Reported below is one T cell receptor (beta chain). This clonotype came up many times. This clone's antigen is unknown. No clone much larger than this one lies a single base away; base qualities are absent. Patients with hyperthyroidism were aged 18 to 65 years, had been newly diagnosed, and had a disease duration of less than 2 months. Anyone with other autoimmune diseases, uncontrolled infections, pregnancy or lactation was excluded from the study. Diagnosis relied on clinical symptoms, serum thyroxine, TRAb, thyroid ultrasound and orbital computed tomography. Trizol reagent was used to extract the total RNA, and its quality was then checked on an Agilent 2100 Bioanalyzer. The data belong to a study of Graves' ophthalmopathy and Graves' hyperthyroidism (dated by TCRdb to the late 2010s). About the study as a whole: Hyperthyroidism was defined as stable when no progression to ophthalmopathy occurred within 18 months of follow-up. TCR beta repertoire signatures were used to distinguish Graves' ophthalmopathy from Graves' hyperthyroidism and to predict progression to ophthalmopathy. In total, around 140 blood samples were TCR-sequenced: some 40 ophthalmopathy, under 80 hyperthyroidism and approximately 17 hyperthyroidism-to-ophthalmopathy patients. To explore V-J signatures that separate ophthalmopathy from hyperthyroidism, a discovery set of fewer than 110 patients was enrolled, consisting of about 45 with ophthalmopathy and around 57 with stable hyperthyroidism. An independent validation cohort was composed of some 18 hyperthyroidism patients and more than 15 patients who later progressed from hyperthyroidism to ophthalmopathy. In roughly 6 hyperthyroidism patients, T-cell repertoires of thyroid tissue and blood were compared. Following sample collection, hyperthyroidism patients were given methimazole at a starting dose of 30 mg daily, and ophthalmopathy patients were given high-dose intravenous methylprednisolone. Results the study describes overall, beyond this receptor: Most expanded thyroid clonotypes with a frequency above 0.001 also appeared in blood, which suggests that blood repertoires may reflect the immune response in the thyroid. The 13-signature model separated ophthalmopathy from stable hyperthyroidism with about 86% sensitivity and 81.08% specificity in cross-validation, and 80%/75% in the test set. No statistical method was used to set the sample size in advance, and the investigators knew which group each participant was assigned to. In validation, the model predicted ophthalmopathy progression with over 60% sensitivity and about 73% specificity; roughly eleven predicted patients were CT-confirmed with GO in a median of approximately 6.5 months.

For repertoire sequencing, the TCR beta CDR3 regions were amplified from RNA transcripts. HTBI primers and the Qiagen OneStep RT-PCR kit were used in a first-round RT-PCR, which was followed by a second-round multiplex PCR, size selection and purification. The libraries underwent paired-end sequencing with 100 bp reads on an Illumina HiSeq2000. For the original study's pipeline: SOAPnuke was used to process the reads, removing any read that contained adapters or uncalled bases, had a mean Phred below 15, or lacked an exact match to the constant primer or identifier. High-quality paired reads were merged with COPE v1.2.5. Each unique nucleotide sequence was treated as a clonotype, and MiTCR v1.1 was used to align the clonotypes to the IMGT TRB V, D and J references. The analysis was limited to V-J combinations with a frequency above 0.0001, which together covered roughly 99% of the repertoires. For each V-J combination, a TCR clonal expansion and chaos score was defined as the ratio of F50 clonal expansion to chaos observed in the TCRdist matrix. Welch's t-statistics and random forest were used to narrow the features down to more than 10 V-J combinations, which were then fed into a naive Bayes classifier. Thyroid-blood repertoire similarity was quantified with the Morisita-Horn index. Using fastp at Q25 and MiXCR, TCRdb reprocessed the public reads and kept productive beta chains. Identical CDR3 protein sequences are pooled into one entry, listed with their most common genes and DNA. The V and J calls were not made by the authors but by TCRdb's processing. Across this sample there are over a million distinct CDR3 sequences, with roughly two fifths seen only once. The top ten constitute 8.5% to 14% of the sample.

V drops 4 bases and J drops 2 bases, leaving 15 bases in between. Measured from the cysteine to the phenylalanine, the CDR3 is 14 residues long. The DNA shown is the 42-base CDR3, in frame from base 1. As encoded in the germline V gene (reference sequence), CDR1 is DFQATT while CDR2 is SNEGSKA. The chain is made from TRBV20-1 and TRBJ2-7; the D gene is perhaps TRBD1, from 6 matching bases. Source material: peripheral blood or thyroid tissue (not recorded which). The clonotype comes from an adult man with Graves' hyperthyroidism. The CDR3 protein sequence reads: CSANFPGVTYEQYF. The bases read TGCAGTGCTAACTTCCCAGGGGTAACCTACGAGCAGTACTTC.